This TCR beta chain derives from a study of blood T cells in healthy people across ages (dated by TCRdb to the mid-2010s). About the study as a whole: In model experiments, roughly one uniquely barcoded TCR beta cDNA molecule per two T cells was captured by template switching. The study analyzed two additional independent replicas of 1 million unique cDNA reads from the same blood draw for two donors, one aged 18 to 30 and one aged 80 or older. The donors were split into four age groups: young (average 16 years), middle-aged (about 40), aged (about 62) and long-lived (about 82). Using deep sequencing normalized with unique cDNA molecular identifiers, the study measured how TCR beta repertoire diversity changes with age. Donors of different ages were randomly distributed across sequencing lanes to avoid experimental bias.

Library preparation was by 5' RACE. The listed sequencing device is Illumina HiSeq 2500. A second PCR of 7 to 11 cycles was performed with a sample-barcoded 5' primer and a J-beta primer mix. A unique molecular identifier was introduced onto each TCR beta cDNA molecule by a template-switch 5' adaptor carrying 12 random nucleotides. Each sample yielded at least 2.5 million CDR3-containing paired-end reads. The Mint cDNA synthesis kit, primed by a TRBC-specific oligonucleotide, was used to synthesize first-strand cDNA from all RNA. Following uracil-DNA glycosylase treatment, all cDNA underwent a first 18-cycle PCR with the universal primers M1SS and BC2_uni_R. Turning to the authors' computational methods: For normalization, 1 million high-quality reads were randomly selected from each sample, with every read carrying a distinct molecular identifier. Instead of being binned into consensus sequences, reads with shared molecular identifiers were discarded. MiTCR, with a Q25 quality threshold and the strictest error-elimination algorithm, was used for CDR3 identification, clonotype clustering and error correction. Lower-bound total TCR beta diversity was estimated with a nonparametric unseen species model using Euler transformation. TCRdb passed the public sequencing reads through fastp at Q25 and MiXCR, retaining productive beta sequences. For every CDR3 protein sequence, its rows merge into one entry that carries the most common genes and DNA. The V and J calls were determined by TCRdb, not by the authors. This sample lists 1.5 million or so distinct CDR3 sequences; approximately 42% were detected once. The top ten clonotypes cover 7.9% of the sample.

A word on this clonotype: Its antigen has not been determined. No clone much larger than this one lies a single base away; base qualities are absent.

Donors were a few dozen systemically healthy Caucasian individuals from Russia aged 6 to 90 years. Each donor gave 9.5 to 10 milliliters of peripheral blood, drawn into EDTA-treated Vacutainer tubes. Ficoll-Paque density-gradient centrifugation was used to isolate PBMCs, with at least 6 million obtained per sample. Trizol reagent was used to extract total RNA from PBMCs, with at least 5.5 micrograms per sample. The percentages of naive CD45RAhigh/CD27high T cells were determined by flow cytometry on a PBMC aliquot from every donor. What the research found in general, with its limitations: Observed TCR beta diversity per million T cells fell roughly linearly with age, and a significant reduction was already apparent by age roughly 40. Because profiling used bulk unsorted PBMCs, naive and antigen-experienced compartments could not be compared conclusively. The long-lived group showed more naive CD4+ T cells, fewer expanded clones and increased TCR diversity than the aged group, suggesting age selection. Estimates of total diversity based on one million sequenced T cells were regarded as lower bounds and as underestimates. A strong correlation was found between observed TCR beta diversity and the percentage of naive T cells measured by flow cytometry. Because donor CMV infection status was unknown, age-related changes in expanded clonotypes were potentially confounded.

The germline V gene (reference sequence) yields DFQATT for CDR1 and SNEGSKA for CDR2. The trim is 5 bases for V and 3 bases for J, with a gap of 16 bases between the germline ends. There are 14 amino acids in the CDR3, from cysteine to phenylalanine inclusive. Of all the DNA, just the CDR3 is kept, 42 bases in frame from base 1. The receptor comes from a woman aged 18-30 years in good health. The specimen sequenced was blood. The V and J segments used are TRBV20-1 and TRBJ1-2; TRBD1 is a possible D gene, resting on 5 matching bases. The DNA reads as follows: TGCAGTGCTCTTCCCTGGGGAGGGGACTATGGCTACACCTTC. Translated, this gives CSALPWGGDYGYTF.